The 4 T cell receptor beta chains in this list originate from one sample, sequenced in a study of blood T cell repertoires in COVID-19. TCRdb keeps only in-frame clones here, not all; method: immunoSEQ multiplex PCR. Of under 250,000 clones in the sample, around 85% are singletons; the top ten hold about 1.3%. Sequenced: PBMCs or T cells enriched from blood (not recorded which). These receptor sequences come from a woman in her thirties or forties with acute COVID-19.

The rearrangement joins TRBV5-5 to TRBJ1-2; perhaps TRBD1 as D (6 bases). The CDR3 consists of 14 residues. V lost 0 bases and J lost 6, with 12 bases in between. CDR1 and CDR2 (germline): SGHKS, YYEKEE (reference sequence). The CDR3 sequence is CASSLGRTVNGYTF. The CDR3 bases are TGTGCCAGCAGCTTGGGGCGGACAGTTAATGGCTACACCTTC.

In this sample, this clone turned up a few times. V and J are TRBV5-5 and TRBJ2-2; 7 bases are shared with TRBD2. The CDR3 totals 15 residues. Per germline, CDR1 SGHKS and CDR2 YYEKEE (reference sequence). The trim removed 6 bases at V and 0 bases at J, leaving 5 bases unmatched. In nucleotides, the CDR3 is TGTGCCAGCACGTACAGCGGGGCGAACACCGGGGAGCTGTTTTTT. It specifies CASTYSGANTGELFF.

The chain has TRBV28 and TRBJ2-6; TRBD1 agrees at 9 bases. CDR3 size: 17 residues. The trim removed 5 bases at V and 2 bases at J, leaving 7 bases unmatched. Germline assignment: CDR1 MDHEN and CDR2 SYDVKM. Here the CDR3 DNA reads TGTGCCAGCAGTGGGAACAGGGGGCAAGCTGGGGCCAACGTCCTGACTTTC. It yields the protein CASSGNRGQAGANVLTF.

This sequence joins TRBV9 and TRBJ2-7; 13 positions match TRBD2. The CDR3 length is 14 residues. CDR1 is SGDLS, CDR2 YYNGEE, per germline. The junction had 0 bases not matched to a gene; V was cut back by 2 bases and J by 4 bases. The DNA of the CDR3 is TGTGCCAGCAGCGTGGGACTAGCGGGGTACGAGCAGTACTTC. As protein: CASSVGLAGYEQYF.